The 20 T cell receptor beta chains below come from one sample, sequenced in a study of neurological immune-mediated disorders. Each CDR3 protein is one row after TCRdb ran MiXCR on the 5' RACE reads. Found here are 50,000 or so distinct CDR3 sequences, about 26% of them singletons; the top ten hold more than 20%. Sequenced sample: PBMCs. These receptors were taken from a woman in her 70s in good health.

This clonotype was recorded many times. This rearrangement joins TRBV25-1 to TRBJ1-2; the match to TRBD1 covers 7 bases. CDR3 length: 12 residues. J lost 8 bases, V lost 4 bases, and 4 bases had no gene match. The germline CDR1 and CDR2 sequences are MGHDK and SYGVNS. For the CDR3, the DNA is TGTGCCAGCAGTGGACAGGGTTTAGGCTACACCTTC. Amino acid sequence: CASSGQGLGYTF.

The chain carries TRBV28 and TRBJ2-7; 7 bases match TRBD2. The CDR3 spans 14 residues. J was trimmed by 0 bases and V by 5 bases; bases with no gene match: 4. Germline V gene sequence: CDR1 MDHEN, CDR2 SYDVKM. CDR3 sequence reads: CASSPAGLSYEQYF. Written as DNA, the CDR3 is TGTGCCAGCAGTCCAGCGGGGCTCTCCTACGAGCAGTACTTC.

This clonotype has ten or more counts. This chain uses TRBV20-1 with TRBJ2-7; 7 nucleotides align to TRBD2. The V and J ends lost 0 bases and 0 bases, in that order; junction bases with no gene match: 5. In germline, CDR1 is DFQATT, CDR2 SNEGSKA (reference sequence). The length of the CDR3 is 15 residues. Here the CDR3 reads CSARDRAGASYEQYF. The CDR3 DNA is TGCAGTGCTAGAGATCGCGCGGGAGCCTCCTACGAGCAGTACTTC.

This clonotype has a count of ten or more. This chain uses TRBV7-9 with TRBJ2-1; 14 bases are shared with TRBD2. Losses at the gene ends were 0 bases for V and 4 bases for J; bases not matched to a gene: 5. The CDR3 extends over 18 amino acids. Germline V gene sequence: CDR1 SEHNR, CDR2 FQNEAQ (reference sequence). The CDR3 coding sequence is TGTGCCAGCAGCTTAGCGCCGGGACTAGCGGGAGTTTACAATGAGCAGTTCTTC. Amino acid sequence: CASSLAPGLAGVYNEQFF.

This clonotype was observed at least ten times. The rearrangement links TRBV20-1 to TRBJ2-7; TRBD2 might be the D (6 bases). This CDR3 comprises 14 residues. Looked up from germline, CDR1 is DFQATT and CDR2 is SNEGSKA (reference sequence). V lost 3 bases, J lost 1 base, and 13 bases lay in between. The CDR3 DNA sequence: TGCAGTGCTAGTTCAGGACTACTTTCCTACGAGCAGTACTTC. It specifies CSASSGLLSYEQYF.

There are many counts of this clonotype. J is TRBJ2-5 and V is TRBV28; D is undetermined. V lost 7 bases and J 5 bases, leaving 8 bases between the germline ends. Looked up from germline, CDR1 is MDHEN and CDR2 is SYDVKM. The CDR3 contains 11 residues. The CDR3 DNA sequence: TGTGCCAGCAATAGAGCCGAGACCCAGTACTTC. It translates to CASNRAETQYF.

This clonotype came up many times. This sequence joins TRBV5-1 and TRBJ1-1, with TRBD1 identical over 8 bases. Germline CDR1 is SGHRS and CDR2 is YFSETQ. J lost 5 bases, V lost 4 bases, and 4 bases had no gene match. This CDR3 is built from 13 residues. CDR3: CASSGQGATEAFF. In DNA form, the CDR3 reads TGCGCCAGCAGCGGGCAGGGGGCAACTGAAGCTTTCTTT.

This clonotype was found many times. V and J are TRBV12-3 or TRBV12-4 and TRBJ2-2, with 14 bases lining up with TRBD2. The ends lost 2 bases at V and 4 bases at J; junction bases unmatched: 6. The CDR3 covers 18 residues. CDR3 nucleotides: TGTGCCAGCAGTTTACCGGGACTAGCGGGAGTAGGCACCGGGGAGCTGTTTTTT. Protein product: CASSLPGLAGVGTGELFF.

At least ten counts were recorded for this clonotype. V usage is TRBV28 and J usage is TRBJ1-2, with 9 bases identical to TRBD1. The CDR3 sequence is 15 residues long. Germline loops: CDR1 MDHEN, CDR2 SYDVKM. J gave up 6 bases and V 5 bases, and 10 bases lay outside the gene matches. The CDR3 nucleotides are TGTGCCAGCAGTCCCCCACAGGGGGCGCGGGATGGCTACACCTTC. Its protein product is CASSPPQGARDGYTF.

This clonotype was seen many times. The chain carries TRBV29-1 and TRBJ2-1, with 13 bases that match TRBD2. Germline-derived CDR1 and CDR2 are SQVTM and ANQGSEA. The CDR3 is 13 amino acids. Trimming cost V 6 bases and J 13 bases; bases outside gene matches: 9. CDR3 bases: TGCAGCGTGGGAACTAGCGGGGGGGAGGTCCAGTTCTTC. Its protein is CSVGTSGGEVQFF.

The gene calls are TRBV9 and TRBJ1-4, with D tentatively TRBD1 (6 bases). The CDR3 extends over 17 amino acids. Germline V gene data show CDR1 as SGDLS and CDR2 as YYNGEE. Trimming cost V 4 bases and J 0 bases, with 16 bases left between them. The chain's CDR3 is CASSSSRTEATNEKLFF. The CDR3 DNA follows: TGTGCCAGCAGCTCTAGTCGGACAGAAGCAACTAATGAAAAACTGTTTTTT.

This clonotype was seen ten or more times. V usage is TRBV20-1 and J usage is TRBJ2-7; 9 bases match TRBD2. Germline CDR1 DFQATT, CDR2 SNEGSKA (reference sequence). The V segment lost 2 bases and the J segment 3 bases; nucleotides outside the gene matches: 11. CDR3 length: 16 residues. The DNA for the CDR3 is TGCAGTGCTAGATTAGGTTTAGGGACTAGCAACTACGAGCAGTACTTC. Its translation: CSARLGLGTSNYEQYF.

The chain uses TRBV4-1 and TRBJ1-1, with D possibly TRBD1 on 5 matching bases. Trimming stripped 1 base from V and 4 bases from J, with 19 bases between. This CDR3 contains 17 residues. CDR1 and CDR2 (germline): MGHRA, YSYEKL. The CDR3 here is CASSQVLGRGGGTEAFF. The CDR3 bases are TGCGCCAGCAGCCAAGTTCTGGGTCGTGGGGGGGGCACTGAAGCTTTCTTT.

This clonotype was found many times. The chain uses TRBV2 and TRBJ1-2; D gene unclear. The germline V gene has CDR1 SNHLY and CDR2 FYNNEI. V lost 4 bases, J lost 8 bases, and 14 bases lay in between. CDR3 size: 13 residues. This chain's CDR3 is CASSGQTGRGYTF. The CDR3, as DNA: TGTGCCAGCAGTGGGCAAACCGGGAGAGGCTACACCTTC.

This clonotype was recorded at least ten times. This chain uses TRBV14 with TRBJ1-1; a weak D match, TRBD1 (5 bases). The V end was cut by 1 base, the J end by 5 bases, with 8 bases between. Germline V gene sequence: CDR1 SGHDN, CDR2 FVKESK. The CDR3 contains 13 residues. For the CDR3, the DNA is TGTGCCAGCAGCCAAGTAGAGGGGACTGAAGCTTTCTTT. This codes for CASSQVEGTEAFF.

In its sample, this clonotype was seen a few times. The V call is TRBV6-5, the J call TRBJ2-4, with 9 bases aligning to TRBD1. V was pared by 0 bases and J by 6 bases, with 3 bases of the junction left unmatched. Germline V gene sequence: CDR1 MNHEY, CDR2 SVGAGI. The CDR3 length is 15 residues. Here the CDR3 DNA reads TGTGCCAGCAGTTACTCGAGGGACAGGGTAAACATTCAGTACTTC. This codes for CASSYSRDRVNIQYF.

This clonotype was detected many times. The CDR3 loop is CASSPGFLGMNTEAFF. The CDR3 DNA reads as TGTGCCAGCAGCCCAGGATTTCTGGGGATGAACACTGAAGCTTTCTTT. The chain recombines TRBV7-8 with TRBJ1-1; D is undetermined. The germline V gene encodes CDR1 SGHVS and CDR2 FQNEAQ. CDR3 length equals 16 residues. The V end was cut by 5 bases, the J end by 0 bases, with 16 bases between.

In its sample, this clonotype was seen many times. The chain employs TRBV5-1 and TRBJ2-1, with TRBD2 matching 10 bases. The trim removed 4 bases at V and 0 bases at J, leaving 4 bases unmatched. In germline, CDR1 is SGHRS, CDR2 YFSETQ. This CDR3 has 16 residues. Here the CDR3 reads CASSTPSGSSYNEQFF. CDR3 bases: TGCGCCAGCAGCACGCCTAGCGGGAGCTCCTACAATGAGCAGTTCTTC.

V and J are TRBV12-3 or TRBV12-4 and TRBJ1-5; D unclear. The CDR3 is 15 residues long. V shed 5 bases and J shed 7 bases, with 18 bases lying between them. This chain's CDR3 is CASSRLGRAGQPQHF. CDR3 DNA sequence: TGTGCCAGCAGTCGTCTTGGCCGGGCGGGCCAGCCCCAGCATTTT.

This clonotype appeared a few times. The rearrangement links TRBV24-1 to TRBJ2-2, with D maybe TRBD1 (5 bases). Germline V gene data show CDR1 as KGHDR and CDR2 as SFDVKD. V was pared by 5 bases and J by 4 bases, with 7 bases between. The CDR3 has 13 amino acids. The CDR3 DNA sequence: TGTGCCACCAGTGTGGGGCCCACCGGGGAGCTGTTTTTT. This codes for CATSVGPTGELFF.